This record looks at one T cell receptor beta chain sequence and its context. It has no known antigen specificity. The input lacks base qualities; no much larger clone sits a single base away. Via the germline V gene (reference sequence), CDR1 is GTSNPN and CDR2 SVGIG. V loses 3 bases of germline sequence and J loses 4 bases, and the interval between the two ends is 21 bases. The CDR3, from cysteine to phenylalanine, totals 16 residues. The CDR3 DNA has 48 bases and is translated from base 1. Genomic DNA was extracted from sorted cells for sequencing of the TCRbeta CDR3 region. TCRbeta CDR3 regions were sequenced using the immunoSEQ Assay. TCRdb re-hosts the immuneACCESS table, in-frame sequences only. Its copies lack some clones; in the studies checked, an unresolved V gene accounts for under half of them, and the cause for the rest is not known. The sample includes some 76,000 clones, with approximately 87% observed a single time. The ten biggest clones cover roughly 7.1% of the sample.

These data belong to a study of OX40 agonist ivuxolimab in advanced cancers. Looking at the study overall: Ivuxolimab was a fully human IgG2 agonistic monoclonal antibody targeting the costimulatory receptor OX40 (CD134). Partial responses were achieved by three dose-escalation patients, of whom one had hepatocellular carcinoma and two had cutaneous melanoma. Prior anti-PD-1, anti-PD-L1 or anti-CTLA-4 therapy was permitted, and 35% to 40% of dose-escalation patients had received checkpoint inhibitors. Intravenous ivuxolimab was administered to patients every 2 weeks at six dose levels: 0.01, 0.1, 0.3, 1.5, 3 and 10 mg/kg. The monotherapy dose-escalation portion (N = 52 patients) of the phase I ivuxolimab trial is reported in the paper. Of the roughly 52 dose-escalation patients, hepatocellular carcinoma was present in around 20, melanoma in around 15, renal cell carcinoma in 9 and head and neck cancer in 9. The point of sequencing TCRbeta in the periphery was to test whether ivuxolimab changed TCR sequence diversity and drove clonal T-cell expansion. The dose-escalation cohort was about 86% male with a mean age of approximately 60 years, ranging from roughly 20 to 85. What the research found in general, with its limitations: At doses from 0.1 to 3.0 mg/kg, clonal expansion was seen in both CD4+ and CD8+ blood T cells between baseline and week 6. On average, CD8+ T cells showed more expanded clones than CD4+ T cells after ivuxolimab. Low levels of normalized T-cell clonal expansion were also seen in some patients who did not respond. The antigen specificity of the clonally expanded peripheral T cells was not determined. In the 0.1-3.0 mg/kg groups, partial responders had among the lowest normalized peripheral clonal expansion, particularly in CD8+ T cells.

Patients with a history of autoimmune disease or receiving systemic immunosuppression were excluded from the trial. In every dose cohort, peripheral blood was drawn for TCR sequencing at baseline, cycle 4 day 1, and cycle 7 day 1. Samples came from an open-label, multicenter, first-in-human phase I dose-escalation trial of ivuxolimab. Adults with locally advanced or metastatic melanoma, renal cell carcinoma, hepatocellular carcinoma or head and neck squamous cell carcinoma were enrolled in the trial. CD4+ and CD8+ T cells were sorted separately from peripheral blood before TCR sequencing. The sequenced sample was CD4+ or CD8+ T cells sorted from blood, obtained in a trial of the OX40 agonist ivuxolimab. The receptor was isolated from an adult with an advanced solid tumor such as melanoma, head and neck, liver or kidney cancer. The sequence is built from TRBV30 and TRBJ1-2; the D gene is perhaps TRBD1, from 6 matching bases. The nucleotide sequence is TGTGCCTGGAGCTCTCGCCCGGGGGCGGTCAGCTATGGCTACACCTTC. It is translated as CAWSSRPGAVSYGYTF.